The 11 T cell receptor beta chains below all came from one sample that was sequenced in a study of T cells in Graves' hyperthyroidism and ophthalmopathy. Amplification of TCR beta CDR3 regions was performed using RNA transcripts as template. First-round RT-PCR of the TCR CDR3 relied on the HTBI primer set. Each CDR3 protein is one row after TCRdb ran MiXCR on the multiplex PCR reads. The sample lists 300,000 to 350,000 distinct CDR3 sequences; approximately 13% were seen once. Sequencing was performed on blood. These receptors were taken from a woman in her thirties with Graves' hyperthyroidism.

The sample holds many counts of this clonotype. The rearrangement joins TRBV2 to TRBJ2-7; 7 nucleotides match TRBD1. The CDR3 extends over 12 amino acids. Germline lookup yields CDR1 SNHLY and CDR2 FYNNEI. V dropped 10 bases and J dropped 4; count of bases not matched to a gene: 7. The CDR3 bases are TGTGCCATACAGGGGTTATTGTACGAGCAGTACTTC. This sequence encodes CAIQGLLYEQYF.

This clonotype was counted a few times. J is TRBJ2-7 and V is TRBV12-3 or TRBV12-4; the match to TRBD1 covers 9 bases. The CDR3 length is 12 residues. The ends lost 6 bases at V and 6 bases at J; junction bases unmatched: 3. This CDR3 reads CASSSTGGEQYF. Written as DNA, the CDR3 is TGTGCCAGCAGCTCGACAGGGGGCGAGCAGTACTTC.

This clonotype was seen a few times. J is TRBJ2-5 and V is TRBV2, with D possibly TRBD1 on 5 matching bases. V shed 1 base and J shed 3 bases, with 12 bases lying between them. This CDR3 region has 15 residues. The germline V gene encodes CDR1 SNHLY and CDR2 FYNNEI. CDR3 residues: CASSEGGANKETQYF. As DNA, the CDR3 is TGTGCCAGCAGTGAAGGTGGGGCTAATAAAGAGACCCAGTACTTC.

The V call is TRBV7-3, the J call TRBJ2-7; unclear D gene. Germline V gene data show CDR1 as SGHTA and CDR2 as FQGTGA. This CDR3 spans 15 amino acids. The ends were cut back, 5 bases at V and 7 bases at J, with 21 bases in the middle. Here the CDR3 reads CASSLLAGAREEQYF. For the CDR3, the DNA is TGTGCCAGCAGCCTATTAGCCGGCGCGCGCGAAGAGCAGTACTTC.

The genes are TRBV12-3 or TRBV12-4 and TRBJ1-5, with unresolved D. This CDR3 comprises 14 residues. Trimming left V 4 bases short and J 5 bases short, with 12 bases between. The CDR3 nucleotides are TGTGCCAGCAGTTCCCGGAACACTTATCAGCCCCAGCATTTT. Its translation is CASSSRNTYQPQHF.

This clonotype was observed a few times. This sequence joins TRBV3-1 and TRBJ1-4; no clear D gene. CDR3 length: 13 amino acids. With 7 bases removed from V and 8 bases from J, the gap between germline ends came to 14 bases. The V gene's germline CDR1 is LGHDT and CDR2 YNNKEL (reference sequence). CDR3 nucleotides: TGTGCCAGCACCCTTGGTGGGTTGGAAAAACTGTTTTTT. Encoded protein: CASTLGGLEKLFF.

This clonotype was observed a few times. J is TRBJ2-1 and V is TRBV6-5, with D uncertain. The CDR3 length is 14 residues. V shed 0 bases and J shed 4 bases, with 7 bases lying between them. Germline V gene sequence: CDR1 MNHEY, CDR2 SVGAGI. As DNA, the CDR3 is TGTGCCAGCAGTTACTCCACGGAATACAATGAGCAGTTCTTC. Translating gives CASSYSTEYNEQFF.

At least ten counts were recorded for this clonotype. The chain couples TRBV24-1 to TRBJ2-2; possibly TRBD2 for D (6 bases). The CDR3 has 16 amino acids. Germline CDR1 and CDR2: KGHDR and SFDVKD. V lost 3 bases, J lost 3 bases, and 13 bases lay in between. The CDR3 DNA sequence: TGTGCCACCAGTGATCCCCGTTCGGGGGACACCGGGGAGCTGTTTTTT. It is translated as CATSDPRSGDTGELFF.

This clonotype showed up just a few times. V is TRBV7-9 and J is TRBJ2-4; D remains ambiguous. The CDR3 loop spans 14 amino acids. The germline V gene has CDR1 SEHNR and CDR2 FQNEAQ (reference sequence). V was pared by 1 base and J by 6 bases, with 10 bases between. This CDR3 reads CASSLGAAGNIQYF. Here the CDR3 DNA reads TGTGCCAGCAGCTTAGGGGCAGCTGGAAACATTCAGTACTTC.

This clonotype has a count of ten or more. V gene TRBV12-3 or TRBV12-4 combines with J gene TRBJ1-1; D unclear. V lost 8 bases, J lost 4 bases, and 17 bases lay in between. CDR3 length equals 14 residues. CDR3 nucleotides: TGTGCCAGCGGGCCGGCGGATGGAGTCACTGAAGCTTTCTTT. Protein sequence: CASGPADGVTEAFF.

This clonotype showed up many times. The V call is TRBV6-1, the J call TRBJ2-5, with 7 bases that match TRBD1. In germline, CDR1 is MNHNS, CDR2 SASEGT. This CDR3 has 14 residues. V gave up 5 bases and J gave up 5 bases; unmatched junction bases: 8. The CDR3 loop reads CASSFRGGAETQYF. In DNA form, the CDR3 reads TGTGCCAGCAGTTTTCGAGGGGGCGCGGAGACCCAGTACTTC.